A single sample gave rise to the 17 T cell receptor beta chains below, sequenced in a study of OX40 agonist ivuxolimab in advanced cancers. The assay was immunoSEQ multiplex PCR, and TCRdb's table has in-frame clones only and misses some. The profile shows around 17,000 clones, around 80% of them singletons. The sample here was CD4+ or CD8+ T cells sorted from blood, taken in a trial of the OX40 agonist ivuxolimab. The receptors derive from an adult with an advanced solid tumor such as melanoma, head and neck, liver or kidney cancer.

The CDR3 DNA reads TGTGCCAGCAGTTTAACGCCTACGAATTCACCCCTCCACTTT. Translation: CASSLTPTNSPLHF. The rearrangement joins TRBV27 to TRBJ1-6; D is uncertain. Germline V gene sequence: CDR1 MNHEY, CDR2 SMNVEV (reference sequence). Trimming removed 2 bases at V and 7 bases at J, with 9 bases between. The CDR3 length is 14 residues.

The chain couples TRBV11-2 to TRBJ2-1, with no clear D. Germline V lookup: CDR1 SGHAT, CDR2 FQNNGV. Trimming stripped 1 base from V and 7 bases from J, with 5 bases between. The CDR3 runs 12 residues. CDR3 coding DNA: TGTGCCAGCAGCTTAGGCTTGAATGAGCAGTTCTTC. Protein sequence: CASSLGLNEQFF.

The V gene is TRBV5-1, the J gene TRBJ2-7; tentative D call: TRBD2 (6 bases). Deletions cut 2 bases from V and 5 bases from J, with 8 bases between. Germline lookup yields CDR1 SGHRS and CDR2 YFSETQ. CDR3 length equals 12 residues. DNA of the CDR3: TGCGCCAGCAGCTTCTGGGGGGACGAGCAGTACTTC. Protein product: CASSFWGDEQYF.

This clone was counted once. This chain joins TRBV6-1 and TRBJ2-2; 7 nucleotides align to TRBD1. After removal of 11 bases from V and 3 bases from J, the junction contained 12 bases not matched to a gene. Germline V gene lookup returns CDR1 MNHNS and CDR2 SASEGT. The CDR3 is made up of 15 amino acids. The CDR3 DNA follows: TGTGCCTCCAGCAGGGAACAGGGGTACACCGGGGAGCTGTTTTTT. This codes for CASSREQGYTGELFF.

This chain joins TRBV28 and TRBJ2-1; D might be TRBD1 or TRBD2, each matching 6 bases. CDR1 and CDR2 (germline): MDHEN, SYDVKM. CDR3 length: 15 residues. The ends were cut back, 2 bases at V and 8 bases at J, with 16 bases in the middle. The CDR3 protein is CASSLKGGRMDEQFF. The CDR3 region has the DNA TGTGCCAGCAGTTTAAAGGGGGGCCGGATGGATGAGCAGTTCTTC.

This sequence joins TRBV16 and TRBJ2-7; D not resolved. Trimming pared 0 bases from V and 0 bases from J, leaving 6 bases between. CDR3 length equals 14 residues. Germline loops: CDR1 KGHSY, CDR2 FQNENV. The CDR3 region is CASSQSSASYEQYF. As DNA, the CDR3 is TGTGCCAGCAGCCAATCCTCAGCCTCCTACGAGCAGTACTTC. The variable domain in full, completed from reference TRBV16 and TRBJ2-7, reads GEEVAQTPKHLVRGEGQKAKLYCAPIKGHSYVFWYQQVLKNEFKFLISFQNENVFDETGMPKERFSAKCLPNSPCSLEIQATKLEDSAVYFCASSQSSASYEQYFGPGTRLTVT.

In DNA form, the CDR3 reads TGTGCCAGCAGTGAAGGGTGGGCCTACGAGCAGTACTTC. This translates into CASSEGWAYEQYF. V gene TRBV2 combines with J gene TRBJ2-7; D is uncertain. The germline V gene has CDR1 SNHLY and CDR2 FYNNEI. The germline V and J ends were trimmed by 1 base and 2 bases, with 6 bases remaining between them. The CDR3 consists of 13 residues.

In DNA, the CDR3 is TGTGCCAGCAGTGAATTGGTCAGTTCCTACGAGCAGTACTTC. Its protein product is CASSELVSSYEQYF. The J gene is TRBJ2-7, the V gene TRBV25-1; unclear D gene. V lost 1 base and J 1 base, leaving 8 bases between the germline ends. The germline V gene encodes CDR1 MGHDK and CDR2 SYGVNS. The CDR3 contains 14 residues.

The genes are TRBV5-6 and TRBJ1-1, with D hard to call. Germline V gene lookup returns CDR1 SGHDT and CDR2 YYEEEE. The CDR3 sequence is 14 residues long. The V end lost 0 bases, the J end lost 5 bases, and 11 bases lay between the germline ends. CDR3 coding DNA: TGTGCCAGCAGCTTGGGACGCCTTGGGACTGAAGCTTTCTTT. It specifies CASSLGRLGTEAFF. Based on the CDR3 plus reference TRBV5-6 and TRBJ1-1, the full variable domain is DAGVTQSPTHLIKTRGQQVTLRCSPKSGHDTVSWYQQALGQGPQFIFQYYEEEERQRGNFPDRFSGHQFPNYSSELNVNALLLGDSALYLCASSLGRLGTEAFFGQGTRLTVV.

This chain connects TRBV5-6 to TRBJ1-1; TRBD1 aligns across 11 bases. V gave up 2 bases and J gave up 4 bases; unmatched junction bases: 7. CDR3 length equals 16 residues. Germline V gene data show CDR1 as SGHDT and CDR2 as YYEEEE. The chain's CDR3 is CASSLTDRGRITEAFF. The CDR3 bases are TGTGCCAGCAGCTTAACGGACAGGGGGCGAATCACTGAAGCTTTCTTT.

The chain joins TRBV4-3 to TRBJ1-2, with D maybe TRBD1 (5 bases). CDR1 is LGHNA and CDR2 is YSLEER in the germline V gene. The ends were cut back, 0 bases at V and 3 bases at J, with 11 bases in the middle. CDR3 length: 15 residues. CDR3 in amino acids: CASSQDLGADYGYTF. CDR3 in DNA: TGCGCCAGCAGCCAAGATCTAGGGGCGGACTATGGCTACACCTTC.

CDR3 DNA sequence: TGTGCCAGCAGCTTAGGGGGCAGCCAAGAGACCCAGTACTTC. It translates to CASSLGGSQETQYF. J is TRBJ2-5 and V is TRBV11-2; D perhaps matches TRBD1 (5 bases). CDR1 and CDR2 (germline): SGHAT, FQNNGV. The V gene lost 1 base and the J gene lost 1 base, with 7 bases spanning the gap. The length of the CDR3 is 14 residues. The variable domain in full, completed from reference TRBV11-2 and TRBJ2-5, reads EAGVAQSPRYKIIEKRQSVAFWCNPISGHATLYWYQQILGQGPKLLIQFQNNGVVDDSQLPKDRFSAERLKGVDSTLKIQPAKLEDSAVYLCASSLGGSQETQYFGPGTRLLVL.

The chain employs TRBV19 and TRBJ1-5; 10 positions match TRBD1. Germline CDR1 is LNHDA and CDR2 is SQIVND (reference sequence). Trimming cost V 4 bases and J 6 bases; bases outside gene matches: 6. The length of the CDR3 is 15 residues. In nucleotides, the CDR3 is TGTGCCAGTAGTAGCCTCGGGACAGGGGTTCAGCCCCAGCATTTT. It encodes CASSSLGTGVQPQHF.

This chain joins TRBV5-5 and TRBJ1-2, with 12 bases lining up with TRBD1. Germline V gives CDR1 SGHKS, CDR2 YYEKEE (reference sequence). V lost 6 bases and J lost 0; bases outside the gene matches: 15. The CDR3 has 19 residues. For the CDR3, the DNA is TGTGCCAGCACTTTCTCGAACCGGGACAGGGGGCTAGCTAACTATGGCTACACCTTC. It codes for CASTFSNRDRGLANYGYTF.

This chain connects TRBV5-6 to TRBJ2-7; 11 bases align to TRBD1. V lost 0 bases, J lost 6 bases, and 2 bases stayed unmatched. The germline gives CDR1 SGHDT, CDR2 YYEEEE. The CDR3 sequence is 14 residues long. The CDR3 sequence is CASSLGTGGSEQYF. The CDR3 DNA reads TGTGCCAGCAGCTTGGGGACAGGGGGCTCCGAGCAGTACTTC.

The chain has TRBV7-9 and TRBJ2-1; 7 nucleotides match TRBD2. Germline V gives CDR1 SEHNR, CDR2 FQNEAQ (reference sequence). There are 18 residues in the CDR3. The V gene end was trimmed by 0 bases and the J gene end by 0 bases; junction bases not matched to a gene: 8. CDR3 region: CASSLAGRTSPSYNEQFF. For the CDR3, the DNA is TGTGCCAGCAGCTTAGCGGGTAGGACTAGTCCCTCCTACAATGAGCAGTTCTTC.

This chain uses TRBV19 with TRBJ2-1; 9 nucleotides match TRBD2. Per germline, CDR1 LNHDA and CDR2 SQIVND (reference sequence). The CDR3 sequence is 17 residues long. With V trimmed by 5 bases and J by 0 bases, 8 bases remained unmatched. CDR3: CASSGVGSGSSYNEQFF. The DNA of the CDR3 is TGTGCCAGTAGTGGGGTGGGTAGCGGGAGCTCCTACAATGAGCAGTTCTTC.